The T cell receptor (beta chain) described here comes from a study of blood T cell repertoires in COVID-19 (dated by TCRdb to between 2020 and 2021). Context from the whole study: The collaborator samples originated in the United States, Italy and Spain and spanned the acute and convalescent phases of COVID-19. The material from the prospective study consisted of cDNA or gDNA derived from T cells, B-cell-depleted T cells, or PBMCs. Deeply sampled blood TCRbeta repertoires from subjects exposed to, actively infected with, or recovered from COVID-19 were included in the dataset. The repertoires were released in a freely available public database intended as a resource for research on the immune response to SARS-CoV-2. The samples were drawn from two sources: the first 160 participants of the ongoing ImmuneRACE study, and some 1,300 subjects contributed by 6 global collaborators. A de-identified subject ID, COVID-19 status, age in years and sex were almost always included in the sample metadata. HLA class I and class II types, where available, came from metadata supplied by the sample provider rather than from assay-based typing.

This clone came up once. What this receptor recognizes is not known. Base qualities are not at hand, and no much larger clone is one base apart. Results and caveats for the whole study, not just this receptor: The quantity of clinical and demographic metadata differed by source and by participant and was supplied without curation.

Collaborating institutions collected whole blood in K2EDTA tubes following their own protocols. For TCRbeta analysis, collaborator samples were shipped as frozen whole blood, as isolated PBMCs, or as DNA extracted from either sample type. TCRbeta CDR3 regions were amplified from genomic DNA by means of the immunoSEQ Assay, a bias-controlled multiplex PCR. In the original analysis: The number of nucleated cells in each sample was estimated by amplification of reference gene primers within the assay. To quantify the absolute abundance of each unique TCRbeta CDR3 rearrangement, sequence reads were collapsed and filtered. For each sample, productive Simpson clonality was calculated as the square root of Simpson's diversity index across productive rearrangements. TCRdb mirrors the immuneACCESS table, restricted to in-frame sequences. Some clones are absent from its copies; in checked studies, under half trace to an unresolved V gene, and the reason for the others is unknown. V, J and clone size were drawn from that table, and D and trimming were deduced from the DNA. The sample table records around 81,000 clones; almost 85% of these occur just once. In total, the top ten clones hold roughly 7.4% of the sample.

The CDR3 starts with the cysteine, ends with the phenylalanine, and has 17 residues. Only CDR3 DNA remains: 51 bases, in frame from the first base. In the germline V gene, CDR1 corresponds to SGHRS and CDR2 to YFSETQ. V lost 0 bases and J lost 3 bases, and the count of bases not matched to a germline gene is 7. This receptor was obtained from a human donor in a cohort sampled during active COVID-19. This chain joins TRBV5-1 to TRBJ2-1, with TRBD2 matching 9 junction bases. Specimen: peripheral blood. Here is the DNA: TGCGCCAGCAGCTTGGTTGAGCGGGGGGATGTCTACAATGAGCAGTTCTTC. Its amino acids are CASSLVERGDVYNEQFF. Outside the CDR3, residues come from the reference TRBV5-1 and TRBJ2-1 proteins, so the full variable domain is: KAGVTQTPRYLIKTRGQQVTLSCSPISGHRSVSWYQQTPGQGLQFLFEYFSETQRNKGNFPGRFSGRQFSNSRSEMNVSTLELGDSALYLCASSLVERGDVYNEQFFGPGTRLTVL.